The clone carrying this T cell receptor (beta chain) showed up just a few times. This specimen comes from a study of identical twins. V lost 5 bases and J lost 6; bases outside the gene matches: 12. This CDR3 region has 15 residues. TCRdb independently ran MiXCR on the 5' RACE reads; one entry per CDR3 protein. This sample has hundreds of thousands of distinct CDR3 sequences, with less than 10% found just once. These data also formed part of another study, on yellow fever vaccine responses in identical twins.

This receptor was obtained from a woman between 18 and 29 years old in good health. Sequencing input: PBMCs. The rearrangement links TRBV12-3 or TRBV12-4 to TRBJ1-2; TRBD1 agrees at 7 bases. The CDR3 is CASSLTSRQGDGYTF. Written as DNA, the CDR3 is TGTGCCAGCAGTCTGACATCCCGACAGGGAGATGGCTACACCTTC.